This TCR beta chain was found in a study of shared clonotypes between healthy human individuals (dated by TCRdb to the early 2020s). About the investigation overall: A few men and two women, aged 18 to 49 years, made up the cohort. For each donor, three plates each were used for CD4 naive and CD4 memory, two plates were used for CD8 naive, and one plate was used for CD8 memory. To estimate repertoire size and how much clonotypes are shared between individuals, the study performed deep sequencing of blood TCR repertoires from 4 to 6 healthy adults. Libraries were prepared and TCR repertoires were sequenced by different laboratories using diverse techniques, in order to increase sequencing depth and limit assay-specific biases. Each donor's leukapheresis produced roughly between about 0.9 and 9.5 billion PBMCs.

The donors were healthy, HIV-negative adults who had no recently reported acute infections or vaccinations. Every donor was a Caucasian adult living in Nashville, Tennessee, USA. CD4+ T cells were enriched by magnetic negative selection; naive cells were then positively selected on CD45RA, and the negative fraction formed the memory subset. Blood was obtained by leukapheresis, after which PBMCs were separated by Ficoll-Histopaque density gradient centrifugation and cryopreserved in liquid nitrogen vapor phase. Purity and quantity of every magnetically sorted T cell population were checked by analytical flow cytometry. Genomic DNA was isolated from each sorted fraction and quantified by UV absorbance on a Nanodrop 2000c. Using the deep immunoSEQ assay, multiplex PCR amplified TCR CDR3 regions from genomic DNA. Extracted genomic DNA from each cell subset was spread evenly across all wells of several immunoSEQ 96-well plates, with each plate serving as a replicate. For sorted subsets, approximately 200 ng of genomic DNA, equivalent to around 29,000 T cell genomes, went into each replicate PCR. The purified libraries were quantified using a Qubit 3.0 fluorometer, sized with a Bioanalyzer 2100, and then quantified again using the KAPA Library Quantification kit. Each immunoSEQ 96-well plate was sequenced on its own single-read 150-cycle Illumina NextSeq 550 flow cell. From the authors' description of their analysis: Because the immunoSEQ output included only junctional sequences and no quality scores, the filtering could not be the same as the filtering used for full-length reads. Sequences were annotated with PyIR, a Python wrapper for IgBLAST v1.9, using IMGT germline references to assign V/J genes and CDR3. Reads were filtered out if the reads had weak V/J assignments (E-value above 1e-6), no CDR3, stop codons, out-of-frame junctions, or ambiguous translated residues. A V3J clonotype was defined by an identical inferred V gene, J gene, and CDR3 amino acid sequence. Percentage overlap between repertoires was computed as shared unique clonotypes divided by the size of the smaller repertoire. Three approaches were used to assess repertoire richness: RTK rarefaction, the Chao1 estimator, and Recon v2.1 estimates of unobserved clonotypes. Generation probabilities were computed with OLGA for all TCRbeta clonotypes obtained by the gDNA method from several donors. Sourced from immuneACCESS, this table was stored by TCRdb with only in-frame sequences that have V and J called. A share of the clones is absent; for the studies checked, an unresolved V gene accounts for under half, and the remainder has no known explanation. V, J and clone size are taken as reported in that table, and D and trimming were inferred from the DNA itself. The sample table lists hundreds of thousands of clones, roughly 70% of them with a count of one. Of the sample, 1.8% falls within the top ten clones.

Broad study findings and their caveats: Sharing across a handful of donors was observed for 4.5% to 6.5% of naive CD4, over 3% of naive CD8, about 2.5% of memory CD4, and around 0.4% of memory CD8 clonotypes. Sampling was limited to blood, and TCR repertoires in tissue likely differ from TCR repertoires in blood. Based on pairwise subsampling, the degree of clonotype sharing among donors was expected to be affected by sequencing depth. Compared with non-shared clonotypes, the clonotypes found in all four sorted-subset donors had higher generation probabilities. Naive subsets generally had larger estimated clonotype richness than memory subsets. Rarefaction of sorted-subset datasets indicated incomplete sequencing despite the large sequencing depth. The genetic and exposure-history diversity represented was limited by the small number of donors.

A word on this clone: The antigen it binds to is not known. No much larger clone exists at a distance of one base, and base qualities are not known.

CDR1 and CDR2 are read off the germline V gene as SGHRS and YFSETQ. The CDR3, from cysteine to phenylalanine, totals 16 residues. CDR3 DNA only is kept here, 48 bases in frame from base 1. At the junction V is shortened by 1 base and J by 5 bases; bases outside the gene matches: 2. Recombination connected TRBV5-1 to TRBJ2-2; TRBD2 agrees with 13 junctional bases. The clonotype was recovered from a woman aged 25-40 years in good health. Sequenced: memory CD4+ T cells sorted from blood. The cell subset or site label for this specimen denotes: CD45RA-negative fraction. For the CDR3, the sequence is CASSLRLAGGTGELFF. The nucleotide sequence is TGCGCCAGCAGCTTGCGACTAGCGGGAGGTACCGGGGAGCTGTTTTTT.